The present T cell receptor beta chain was sequenced within a study of blood T cells in healthy people across ages. Whole-study results and caveats: Whereas aged donors had fewer naive CD4+ cells, long-lived donors had more of them and higher diversity.

A second roughly 7 to 12 cycle PCR used barcoded and J-beta primers. With 12 random nucleotides, a template-switch adaptor tagged each individual cDNA molecule. TCRdb redid the calling of the 5' RACE reads with MiXCR, one entry per CDR3 protein. The sample shows roughly 800,000 distinct CDR3 sequences, roughly 60% of them seen only once. V lost 7 bases and J 5 bases, leaving 21 bases between the germline ends. The CDR3 is 15 residues long. CDR1 and CDR2 from the germline V gene are SGHRS and YFSETQ. As to this clonotype: What it binds is not known.

The sequence was obtained from a man younger than 40 in good health. The sample taken for sequencing was blood. The V and J genes are TRBV5-1 and TRBJ2-5; D is possibly TRBD2 (6 bases). CDR3 sequence: CASGLEGRGWETQYF. CDR3 coding DNA: TGCGCCAGCGGACTGGAGGGGCGAGGATGGGAGACCCAGTACTTC. The full variable domain, rest sourced from reference TRBV5-1 and TRBJ2-5, is KAGVTQTPRYLIKTRGQQVTLSCSPISGHRSVSWYQQTPGQGLQFLFEYFSETQRNKGNFPGRFSGRQFSNSRSEMNVSTLELGDSALYLCASGLEGRGWETQYFGPGTRLLVL.